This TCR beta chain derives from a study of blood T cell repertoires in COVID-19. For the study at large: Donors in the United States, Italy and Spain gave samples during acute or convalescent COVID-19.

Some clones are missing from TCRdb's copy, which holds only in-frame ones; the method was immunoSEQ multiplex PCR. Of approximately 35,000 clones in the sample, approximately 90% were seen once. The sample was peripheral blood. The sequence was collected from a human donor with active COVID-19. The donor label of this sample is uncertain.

This CDR3 is CASSPRTSSNTGELFF. DNA for the CDR3: TGTGCCAGCAGCCCCAGGACTAGCTCGAACACCGGGGAGCTGTTTTTT. The rearrangement links TRBV9 to TRBJ2-2, with 8 bases fitting TRBD2. This CDR3 is 16 amino acids long. With V trimmed by 4 bases and J by 0 bases, 5 bases remained unmatched. The germline CDR1 and CDR2 sequences are SGDLS and YYNGEE.